Each of the 22 T cell receptor delta chains below was sequenced from the same sample in a study of DNA immune sequencing with unique molecular identifiers. Genomic DNA underwent 32-plex PCR targeting all 8 TRDV and 4 TRDJ genes. Adapter PCR followed around 3 barcoding PCR cycles that attached a 12-nucleotide UMI. TCRdb re-called the multiplex PCR reads through CATT. The sample has around 710 delta-chain clones; 4.4% are singletons. Sequencing used gamma-delta T cells from PBMCs. All receptors derive from a human donor in good health.

The rearrangement links TRDV2 to TRDJ1; D tentatively fits TRDD2 or TRDD3 (8 bases each). The CDR3 consists of 24 residues. Germline V gene sequence: CDR1 GEAIGNYY, CDR2 EKD. V gave up 0 bases and J gave up 2 bases, with 39 bases separating them. CDR3 in amino acids: CACDTLTSYVSQAGGRPPTDKLIF. The CDR3 coding sequence is TGTGCCTGTGACACCCTTACTTCCTACGTGTCCCAAGCTGGGGGACGACCACCGACCGATAAACTCATCTTT.

This clone was seen only a few times. The J gene call is TRDJ1, but no V gene call exists; TRDD3 is the table's D call, not checked against the DNA. The CDR3 spans 21 residues. In nucleotides, the CDR3 is TGTGCCTGTGACACCTTGCCGGGTGTTAGACTGGGGGGGAAGGGAACCGATAAACTCATCTTT. This gives the protein CACDTLPGVRLGGKGTDKLIF.

As concerns this clone: A far larger clone is one base from this, pointing to a likely read error. This sample includes further DNA sequences coding for the same CDR3. The chain employs TRDV2 and TRDJ1; 9 nucleotides match TRDD3. Germline V gene lookup returns CDR1 GEAIGNYY and CDR2 EKD. The CDR3 has 15 amino acids. CDR3: CACDRLGEYTDKLIF. CDR3 coding DNA: TGTGCATGTGACCGACTGGGGGAGTACACCGATAAACTCATCTTT.

Judged by abundance, this clone is medium-sized. V gene TRDV2 combines with J gene TRDJ3; 12 bases are shared with TRDD3. The CDR3 sequence is 20 residues long. Germline CDR1 is GEAIGNYY and CDR2 is EKD. Trimming took 3 bases from V and 2 from J; bases not matched to a gene: 10. CDR3 in amino acids: CACDPVLGDTRPWDTRQMFF. In DNA, the CDR3 is TGTGCCTGTGACCCTGTACTGGGGGATACTCGCCCCTGGGACACCCGACAGATGTTTTTC.

This clone has only a few counts. A far larger clone is just one base off, so this is likely a read error. This sample includes further DNA sequences coding for the same CDR3. The genes are TRDV2 and TRDJ3; a weak D match, TRDD3 (6 bases). The CDR3 is 18 amino acids. Germline lookup yields CDR1 GEAIGNYY and CDR2 EKD. V was pared by 1 base and J by 0 bases, with 12 bases between. The CDR3 spells CACDTAGATSWDTRQMFF. The CDR3 DNA reads TGTGCCTGTGACACGGCTGGGGCTACCTCCTGGGACACCCGACAGATGTTTTTC.

By its share, this clone is medium-sized. The genes are TRDV2 and TRDJ1, with 12 bases lining up with TRDD3. J was trimmed by 1 base and V by 2 bases; bases with no gene match: 7. The CDR3 covers 17 residues. Germline CDR1 reads GEAIGNYY; CDR2 reads EKD. The CDR3 DNA reads TGTGCCTGTGACAGGGTACTGGGGGATACCGGCACCGATAAACTCATCTTT. Its protein product is CACDRVLGDTGTDKLIF.

This clone was recorded a few times. For this DNA, TCRdb reports the protein of a much larger clone, which diverges at residue 7, most likely from a read error; the protein presented here is translated directly from the DNA. The chain combines TRDV2 with TRDJ1; no clear D gene. This CDR3 is built from 18 residues. V was pared by 4 bases and J by 0 bases, with 23 bases between. The V gene's germline CDR1 is GEAIGNYY and CDR2 EKD. Written as DNA, the CDR3 is TGTGCCTGTGAAGCCCTCGGGCACCGATTTCCGAACACCGATAAACTCATCTTT. Translating it yields CACEALGHRFPNTDKLIF.

As concerns this clone: This likely stems from a read error, as it lies one base from a far larger clone. Other DNA sequences within the sample encode an identical CDR3. The J gene is TRDJ3, the V gene TRDV2; D perhaps matches TRDD3 (6 bases). Germline CDR1 reads GEAIGNYY; CDR2 reads EKD. CDR3 length: 18 residues. The DNA for the CDR3 is TGTGCCTGTGACACGGCTGGGGCCACCTCCTGGGACACCCGACAAATGTTTTTC. It is translated as CACDTAGATSWDTRQMFF.

This clone has only a few counts. This is likely an artifact of a read error, given a far larger clone one base away. The identical CDR3 is also encoded by other nucleotide sequences in the sample. V gene TRDV2 combines with J gene TRDJ1; 13 bases are shared with TRDD3. The CDR3 is made up of 17 amino acids. CDR1 GEAIGNYY and CDR2 EKD come from the germline V gene. The junction had 8 bases not matched to a gene; V was cut back by 3 bases and J by 2 bases. The CDR3 DNA reads TGTGCCTGTGACGTCTTACTGGGGGATACGCATACCGATAAACTCATCTTT. This translates into CACDVLLGDTHTDKLIF.

The sample holds a few counts of this clone. This likely reflects a read error, since a far larger clone is one base away. The same CDR3 can be traced to other DNA sequences in this sample. In DNA form, the CDR3 reads TGTGCCTGTGACCGACTGGGGGAATACACCGATAAACTCATCTTT. As protein: CACDRLGEYTDKLIF. This chain links TRDV2 with TRDJ1; 9 nucleotides match TRDD3. V lost 3 bases and J lost 0; bases outside the gene matches: 4. Germline V gene lookup returns CDR1 GEAIGNYY and CDR2 EKD. This CDR3 is built from 15 residues.

By share, this clone counts as large. This chain uses TRDV2 with TRDJ1; 7 positions agree with TRDD3. After removal of 0 bases from V and 0 bases from J, the junction contained 9 bases not matched to a gene. Germline values: CDR1 GEAIGNYY, CDR2 EKD. CDR3 length: 17 amino acids. The CDR3: CACDTLGEKPYTDKLIF. The CDR3 region has the DNA TGTGCCTGTGACACCTTGGGGGAGAAACCTTACACCGATAAACTCATCTTT.

This sequence joins TRDV2 and TRDJ1; 8 nucleotides line up with TRDD3. J gave up 6 bases and V 3 bases, and 8 bases lay outside the gene matches. This CDR3 is built from 14 residues. Germline values: CDR1 GEAIGNYY, CDR2 EKD. In DNA form, the CDR3 reads TGTGCCTGTGACCCCTTACTGGGGGCATATAAACTCATCTTT. It specifies CACDPLLGAYKLIF.

About this clone: Given a far larger clone just one base away, this is likely a sequencing read error. The identical CDR3 is also encoded by other nucleotide sequences in the sample. V usage is TRDV2 and J usage is TRDJ1; 7 bases match TRDD3. The CDR3 consists of 15 residues. Germline CDR1 reads GEAIGNYY; CDR2 reads EKD. J gave up 0 bases and V 3 bases, and 6 bases lay outside the gene matches. Here the CDR3 reads CACDRLGEYTDKLIF. In DNA form, the CDR3 reads TGTGCCTGTGACCGATTGGGGGAGTACACCGATAAACTCATCTTT.

This clone was detected only a few times. A far bigger clonotype differs at one base, so this is likely a read error. The sample holds other DNA sequences that translate to the same CDR3. The chain couples TRDV2 to TRDJ1, with 9 bases fitting TRDD3. In germline, CDR1 is GEAIGNYY, CDR2 EKD. J was trimmed by 0 bases and V by 4 bases; bases with no gene match: 5. The CDR3 length is 15 residues. CDR3 nucleotides: TGTGCCTGTGATCGACTGGGGGAGTACACCGATAAACTCATCTTT. It translates to CACDRLGEYTDKLIF.

This clone was counted between two and nine times. A much more abundant neighbour one base away suggests this may be a read error. The J gene is TRDJ1, the V gene TRDV1; 13 bases agree with TRDD3. The CDR3 runs 23 residues. The germline V gene has CDR1 TSWWSYY and CDR2 QGS. The CDR3 DNA is TGTTCTCTTGGGGAACCAGGTCCTACGTCCTTACTGGGGGATACGGGACACACCGATAAACTCATCTTT. It specifies CSLGEPGPTSLLGDTGHTDKLIF.

As for this clone: A single base is all that separates this from a far larger clone, so a read error is likely. The identical CDR3 is also encoded by other nucleotide sequences in the sample. The CDR3 region is CACDTARIGGGSYTDKLIF. CDR3 DNA sequence: TGTGCCTGTGATACTGCCCGAATAGGTGGGGGTTCATACACCGATAAACTCATCTTT. The chain uses TRDV2 and TRDJ1; tentatively, D is TRDD3 (6 bases). The length of the CDR3 is 19 residues. Trimming stripped 4 bases from V and 0 bases from J, with 26 bases between. CDR1 is GEAIGNYY, CDR2 EKD, per germline.

Sample share makes this clone medium-sized. The chain uses TRDV2 and TRDJ1; tentatively, D is TRDD3 (5 bases). The CDR3 totals 16 residues. In germline, CDR1 is GEAIGNYY, CDR2 EKD. V shed 3 bases and J shed 0 bases, with 16 bases lying between them. CDR3 in DNA: TGTGCCTGTGACCCCCTGGGTGTCCTTTACACCGATAAACTCATCTTT. Protein product: CACDPLGVLYTDKLIF.

On this clone itself: A read error likely explains why the TCRdb protein, taken from a much larger clone, differs from this DNA's translation at residue 7; the protein shown is translated from the DNA. The chain employs TRDV2 and TRDJ1; D gene unclear. V was clipped by 3 bases and J by 0 bases, with 16 bases between them. Per the germline V gene, CDR1 is GEAIGNYY and CDR2 is EKD. The CDR3 consists of 16 residues. DNA for the CDR3: TGTGCCTGTGACCCACTGTGGGACATTAACACCGATAAACTCATCTTT. Its protein is CACDPLWDINTDKLIF.

This clone was seen only a few times. TCRdb lists the protein of a much larger clone for this DNA, which differs at residue 4, so this is likely a read error; the protein given here is translated from the DNA itself. The chain has TRDV2 and TRDJ1, with D hard to call. Germline V lookup: CDR1 GEAIGNYY, CDR2 EKD. CDR3 length equals 14 residues. The CDR3 DNA sequence: TGTGCCTGTAACACTTTGGGAGGATCGAGGGAACTCATCTTT. Translating gives CACNTLGGSRELIF.

As concerns this clone: This likely came from a read error, as a far larger clone is one base away. The V gene is TRDV2, the J gene TRDJ1; unclear D gene. Germline V CDR1 and CDR2: GEAIGNYY, EKD. CDR3 size: 18 residues. The CDR3 is CACEALEHRFPNTVKLIF. In DNA, the CDR3 is TGTGCCTGTGAAGCCCTCGAGCACCGATTTCCGAACACCGTTAAACTCATCTTT.

The sample holds a few counts of this clone. This DNA's translation and the protein TCRdb lists, from a much larger clone, do not match at residue 9, likely due to a read error; the protein shown is translated from the DNA. The chain is built from TRDV2 and TRDJ1, with 7 nucleotides matching TRDD3. CDR1 is GEAIGNYY, CDR2 EKD, per germline. Unmatched junction bases numbered 15, after V lost 0 bases and J lost 6 bases. The CDR3 length is 17 residues. This CDR3 reads CACDTVGLEDTLNKLIF. The CDR3 DNA sequence: TGTGCCTGTGACACCGTGGGGCTGGAGGATACGTTAAATAAACTCATCTTT.

This clone was counted between two and nine times. A far larger clone is only one base removed, so a read error is likely. Other nucleotide sequences in the sample specify the same CDR3. This chain joins TRDV2 and TRDJ1; 11 bases line up with TRDD3. CDR1 is GEAIGNYY, CDR2 EKD, per germline. Losses at the gene ends were 0 bases for V and 6 bases for J; bases not matched to a gene: 11. This CDR3 spans 17 amino acids. DNA of the CDR3: TGTGCCTGTGACACCGTGGGGTTGGGGGATACGTTAAATAAACTCATCTTT. As protein: CACDTVGLGDTLNKLIF.